This T cell receptor (beta chain) was sequenced in a study of control samples from healthy donors and cancer patients. Assay used: immunoSEQ multiplex PCR; TCRdb lists only in-frame clones, some missing. Here the sample spans about 180,000 clones, approximately 94% being singletons. Details on this clone: Other DNA variants within this sample encode the same CDR3.

CDR3 length equals 13 residues. Trimming shortened V by 4 bases and J by 4 bases, and 11 bases separated the two germline ends. The germline V gene has CDR1 SGDLS and CDR2 YYNGEE. This sequence joins TRBV9 and TRBJ1-1, with a possible D match to TRBD1 (6 bases). The source material was blood. The sequence was obtained from a woman aged 18-35 years in good health. The CDR3 loop reads CASSTGGGTEAFF. The CDR3 DNA sequence: TGTGCCAGCAGCACCGGAGGGGGCACTGAAGCTTTCTTT.